Described below is a single T cell receptor (beta chain) sequence and its context. As yet, its antigen is unknown. The CDR3 is 13 residues long. V was trimmed by 11 bases and J by 4 bases, leaving 14 bases between them. Amplification used 60 Vbeta primers and 13 Jbeta primers. Profiling relied on immunoSEQ multiplex PCR, and the TCRdb table lists in-frame clones only, not all of them. The sample has approximately 190,000 clones; about four fifths are singletons. The data were obtained in a study of cytomegalovirus exposure and HLA in healthy donors. Study-level background: Earlier results showed 90 million to 130 million unique TCR beta sequences derived from approximately 170 million T cells. Whole-study findings and limits: A missense variant in DCLRE1C was later tied to TCR beta V- and J-gene trimming.

The V and J genes are TRBV23-1 and TRBJ2-2, with D perhaps matching TRBD2 (7 bases). TRBV23-1 is identified as an open reading frame with a role that is uncertain. The TCR comes from a woman aged 50 to 60 in good health and CMV-seropositive. Sequencing input: PBMCs. This CDR3 is CARLGGGTGELFF. In DNA form, the CDR3 reads TGCGCCCGACTAGGGGGGGGCACCGGGGAGCTGTTTTTT.